The rows below give T cell receptor beta chains drawn from one sample of a study of OX40 agonist ivuxolimab in advanced cancers. The table came from immunoSEQ multiplex PCR; TCRdb's copy has only in-frame clones and leaves some out. This table holds about 64,000 clones, 80% to 90% found once. The sequences come from CD4+ or CD8+ T cells sorted from blood, collected in a trial of the OX40 agonist ivuxolimab. Receptors were obtained from an adult with an advanced solid tumor such as melanoma, head and neck, liver or kidney cancer. The CDR3 runs from the conserved cysteine through the conserved F or W. The order of the fields is V gene, D gene, clone size, J gene, CDR3 DNA, CDR3 protein. A D gene is named only where the DNA matches it firmly. Clone size is shown for a subset of rows, as once, few, many or a class of expanded clone.

v_gene: TRBV11-3; d_gene: NA; abundance: once; j_gene: TRBJ2-1; CDR3nt: TGTGCCAGCAGCGGAAGCGGAAATGAGCAGTTCTTC; CDR3aa: CASSGSGNEQFF
v_gene: TRBV10-3; d_gene: NA; abundance: NA; j_gene: TRBJ2-1; CDR3nt: TGTGCCATCGGGAGGTCTAGCGGAGGGGGTGATGAGCAGTTCTTC; CDR3aa: CAIGRSSGGGDEQFF
v_gene: TRBV5-1; d_gene: NA; abundance: NA; j_gene: TRBJ1-1; CDR3nt: TGCGCCAGCAGCTTGGATCCGGGAAGGGGGGACACTGAAGCTTTCTTT; CDR3aa: CASSLDPGRGDTEAFF
v_gene: TRBV6-5; d_gene: NA; abundance: NA; j_gene: TRBJ1-5; CDR3nt: TGTGCCAGCAGTTACGACGGGAATCAGCCCCAGCATTTT; CDR3aa: CASSYDGNQPQHF
v_gene: TRBV14; d_gene: TRBD2; abundance: NA; j_gene: TRBJ2-3; CDR3nt: TGTGCCAGCAGCCACCACCCCGGGACTAAGAAATCAGATACGCAGTATTTT; CDR3aa: CASSHHPGTKKSDTQYF
v_gene: TRBV6-6; d_gene: TRBD1; abundance: NA; j_gene: TRBJ1-1; CDR3nt: TGTGCCAGCAGTTACCTCCAGGGGGAGGGGCCCACTGAAGCTTTCTTT; CDR3aa: CASSYLQGEGPTEAFF
v_gene: TRBV9; d_gene: NA; abundance: NA; j_gene: TRBJ1-2; CDR3nt: TGTGCCAGCAGCGTCGGCGAGCCTAACTATGGCTACACCTTC; CDR3aa: CASSVGEPNYGYTF
v_gene: TRBV28; d_gene: TRBD2; abundance: NA; j_gene: TRBJ2-7; CDR3nt: TGTGCCAGCAGCCCGGGAGGGCGCTACGAGCAGTACTTC; CDR3aa: CASSPGGRYEQYF
v_gene: TRBV28; d_gene: NA; abundance: few; j_gene: TRBJ2-7; CDR3nt: TGTGCCAGCAGTTTATTTCTAAACGAGCAGTACTTC; CDR3aa: CASSLFLNEQYF
v_gene: TRBV19; d_gene: NA; abundance: NA; j_gene: TRBJ1-5; CDR3nt: TGTGCCAGTAGTATGTCGGCAGGGAAAAGGAATCAGCCCCAGCATTTT; CDR3aa: CASSMSAGKRNQPQHF
v_gene: TRBV28; d_gene: TRBD1; abundance: NA; j_gene: TRBJ1-4; CDR3nt: TGTGCCAGCAGTTTAACCGGGACAGGGCTTAATGAAAAACTGTTTTTT; CDR3aa: CASSLTGTGLNEKLFF